Listed below are T cell receptor beta chains from one sample, sequenced in a study of blood T cell repertoires in COVID-19. Some clones are missing from TCRdb's copy, which holds only in-frame ones; the method was immunoSEQ multiplex PCR. The data hold some 200,000 clones, with approximately 86% observed a single time. The specimen was peripheral blood. These receptors all come from a woman older than 75 in a cohort sampled during active or convalescent COVID-19. The CDR3 runs from the conserved cysteine through the conserved F or W. D genes are given only for firm matches. Clone size is given for some rows only: seen once, a few or many times, or a class if the clone is expanded.

v_call	d_call	j_call	clone_size	cdr3_nt	cdr3_aa
TRBV7-2	.	TRBJ1-1	.	TGTGCCAGCAGCTTGTCAGGGGACCTGAACACTGAAGCTTTCTTT	CASSLSGDLNTEAFF
TRBV5-6	.	TRBJ1-1	.	TGTGCCAGCAGCTCATACACCAGTGGGAACACTGAAGCTTTCTTT	CASSSYTSGNTEAFF
TRBV28	TRBD1	TRBJ2-7	.	TGTGCCAGCAGAACAGGGGGCGACTCCTACGAGCAGTACTTC	CASRTGGDSYEQYF
TRBV19	TRBD1	TRBJ2-3	.	TGTGCCAGTAGCCCGACAGGGGAGGGCACAGATACGCAGTATTTT	CASSPTGEGTDTQYF
TRBV5-6	TRBD2	TRBJ2-1	.	TGTGCCAGCAGCCGACTAGCCCTACCTAATGAGCAGTTCTTC	CASSRLALPNEQFF
TRBV7-8	.	TRBJ1-2	.	TGTGCCAGCAAAGGAGAACTTGCTAACTATGGCTACACCTTC	CASKGELANYGYTF
TRBV25-1	.	TRBJ2-1	.	TGTGCCAGCAGCCCCAGTTTGGGCGAGCAGTTCTTC	CASSPSLGEQFF
TRBV9	.	TRBJ1-2	.	TGTGCCAGCAGCCACGGAGGGGCCCGGGGCTATGGCTACACCTTC	CASSHGGARGYGYTF
TRBV5-1	TRBD1	TRBJ1-4	.	TGCGTCAGCAGCCCGGACAGGGTTAAGGGTGAAAAACTGTTTTTT	CVSSPDRVKGEKLFF
TRBV10-1	.	TRBJ2-1	once	TGCGCCAGCAGTGAGAGGTGGGCAAGCTCCTACAATGAGCAGTTCTTC	CASSERWASSYNEQFF
TRBV15	TRBD2	TRBJ2-1	once	TGTGCCACCAGCAGAGATCCTCGCGGGAGGGCGGTGAGGAATGAGCAGTTCTTC	CATSRDPRGRAVRNEQFF
TRBV18	TRBD1	TRBJ1-3	.	TGTGCCAGCTCACCACCCTGGACAGGGGGTGGAAACACCATATATTTT	CASSPPWTGGGNTIYF
TRBV5-1	.	TRBJ1-4	few	TGCGCCAGCAGCTTGGGAGGCAGTGAAAAACTGTTTTTT	CASSLGGSEKLFF
TRBV20-1	.	TRBJ1-6	few	TGCAGTGCTAGTAAACTAAGCTATAATTCACCCCTCCACTTT	CSASKLSYNSPLHF
TRBV5-5	TRBD2	TRBJ2-1	.	TGTGCCAGCAGCTTTCGAGCGGGATCACTATTCTACAATGAGCAGTTCTTC	CASSFRAGSLFYNEQFF
TRBV5-1	TRBD1	TRBJ1-1	.	TGCGCCAGCAGCTTGGTACCGGGACAGCCGAACACTGAAGCTTTCTTT	CASSLVPGQPNTEAFF
TRBV5-4	TRBD1	TRBJ1-1	.	TGTGCCAGCAGGACAGGGAGCACTGAAGCTTTCTTT	CASRTGSTEAFF
TRBV19	.	TRBJ2-5	.	TGTGCCAGTAGTGTGTTGGGCAGAGAACAAGAGACCCAGTACTTC	CASSVLGREQETQYF
TRBV24-1	.	TRBJ2-7	.	TGTGCCACCAGTGACCCTACAGGGTACGAGCAGTACTTC	CATSDPTGYEQYF
TRBV7-2	.	TRBJ2-1	.	TGTGCCAGCAGCCTGGAGGACCTACCAGGCAATGAGCAGTTCTTC	CASSLEDLPGNEQFF
TRBV13	TRBD1	TRBJ1-6	once	TGTGCCAGCAGCTTAACAGGGGGCACTAATTCACCCCTCCACTTT	CASSLTGGTNSPLHF
TRBV5-1	.	TRBJ2-2	.	TGCGCCAGCAGCTTGGGTTGGGAGGACACCGGGGAGCTGTTTTTT	CASSLGWEDTGELFF
TRBV5-1	TRBD1	TRBJ1-5	.	TGCGCCAGCAGCTTGGGGACAGGGGACCAGCCCCAGCATTTT	CASSLGTGDQPQHF
TRBV6-1	.	TRBJ1-4	.	TGTGCCAGCAGTGAAGGAGGTGCAACTAATGAAAAACTGTTTTTT	CASSEGGATNEKLFF
TRBV24-1	.	TRBJ2-2	few	TGTGCCACCAGTACTGAGGACACCGGGGAGCTGTTTTTT	CATSTEDTGELFF
TRBV6-1	.	TRBJ2-2	.	TGTGCCAGCAGTTGGGGCCCCACCGACACCGGGGAGCTGTTTTTT	CASSWGPTDTGELFF
TRBV2	.	TRBJ1-2	.	TGTGCCAGCAGTGCTGGGGGCGGCTATGGCTACACCTTC	CASSAGGGYGYTF
TRBV28	TRBD2	TRBJ2-2	.	TGTGCCAGCACCTTAGGGGCTAGCGGGAGTAGGGCCGGGGAGCTGTTTTTT	CASTLGASGSRAGELFF
TRBV6-2/TRBV6-3	TRBD1	TRBJ1-2	.	TGTGCCAGCAGCGACTGGACAGGCGGCTATGGCTACACCTTC	CASSDWTGGYGYTF
TRBV10-3	.	TRBJ2-5	.	TGTGCCATCAGTGAGTCGGAGCAAGAGACCCAGTACTTC	CAISESEQETQYF
TRBV10-3	TRBD2	TRBJ2-7	.	TGTGCCATCAGTGTTTTGGCTAGCGGGGCCGAGCAGTACTTC	CAISVLASGAEQYF
TRBV11-2	.	TRBJ2-7	.	TGTGCCAGCAGCCCTGCCCTTGCAGGCGAGCAGTACTTC	CASSPALAGEQYF
TRBV5-1	TRBD1	TRBJ2-5	.	TGCGCCAGCAGCTTGACAGGGGAATCGGAGACCCAGTACTTC	CASSLTGESETQYF
TRBV27	TRBD1	TRBJ1-1	.	TGTGCCAGCAGTCCGGACAGGGTAGCCACTGAAGCTTTCTTT	CASSPDRVATEAFF
TRBV28	.	TRBJ2-7	.	TGTGCCAGCAGTTTTGACAGAAACTACGAGCAGTACTTC	CASSFDRNYEQYF
TRBV7-6	.	TRBJ1-4	many	TGTGCCAGCAGCTTATTTAGCGCAACTAATGAAAAACTGTTTTTT	CASSLFSATNEKLFF
TRBV29-1	.	TRBJ1-4	.	TGCAGCGTTATGGGAGGGGATGAAAAACTGTTTTTT	CSVMGGDEKLFF
TRBV4-2	.	TRBJ2-1	.	TGTGCCAGCAGCCCCGAACCCGCGGGAAACTACAATGAGCAGTTCTTC	CASSPEPAGNYNEQFF
TRBV4-3	.	TRBJ2-2	.	TGCGCCAGCAGCCAGTACGTCCGGGGCCTAGGGGGCGGGGAGCTGTTTTTT	CASSQYVRGLGGGELFF
TRBV5-1	TRBD1	TRBJ1-6	.	TGCGCCAGCAGCGTGGGGCGGGGACAGCAGAATTCACCCCTCCACTTT	CASSVGRGQQNSPLHF
TRBV19	TRBD1	TRBJ1-1	.	TGTGCCAGTAGTATGCCAGACAGGGTGGCCACTGAAGCTTTCTTT	CASSMPDRVATEAFF
TRBV5-1	.	TRBJ1-2	once	TGCGCCAGCAGCCCCGGGACACCCCCGGGTGGCTACACCTTC	CASSPGTPPGGYTF
TRBV24-1	TRBD2	TRBJ2-1	.	TGTGCCACCAGTGCACATAGCGGGGCCTCCTACAATGAGCAGTTCTTC	CATSAHSGASYNEQFF
TRBV11-3	.	TRBJ1-1	.	TGTGCCAGCAGTTCAAGAAAACAGGGAGACGTGAACACTGAAGCTTTCTTT	CASSSRKQGDVNTEAFF
TRBV6-1	.	TRBJ2-3	few	TGTGCCAGCAGTGACGCGGGGGCACTCTCGGATACGCAGTATTTT	CASSDAGALSDTQYF
TRBV5-1	.	TRBJ2-6	.	TGCGCCAGCAGCGTACAGGGTTCCTCTGGGGCCAACGTCCTGACTTTC	CASSVQGSSGANVLTF